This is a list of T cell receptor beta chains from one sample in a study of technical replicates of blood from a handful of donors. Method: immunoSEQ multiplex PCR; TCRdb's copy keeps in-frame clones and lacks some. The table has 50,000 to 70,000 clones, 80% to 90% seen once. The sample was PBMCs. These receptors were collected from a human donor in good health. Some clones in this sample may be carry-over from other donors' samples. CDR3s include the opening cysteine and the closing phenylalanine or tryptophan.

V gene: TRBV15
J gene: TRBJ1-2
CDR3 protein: CATSRARADFNGYTF

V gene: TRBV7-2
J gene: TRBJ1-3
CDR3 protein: CASSLVPVGSLAENTIYF

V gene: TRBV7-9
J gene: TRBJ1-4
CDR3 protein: CASSETGLNEKLFF

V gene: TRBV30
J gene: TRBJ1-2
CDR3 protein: CAWSSPKGGNYGYTF

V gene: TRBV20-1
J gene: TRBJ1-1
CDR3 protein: CSARAGFEAFF

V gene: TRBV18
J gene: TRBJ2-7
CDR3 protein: CASSPLRTGRTYEQYF

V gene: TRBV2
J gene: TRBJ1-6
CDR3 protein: CASSATGGLSPLHF

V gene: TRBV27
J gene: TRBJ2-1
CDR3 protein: CASGTLQGAPAPNEQFF

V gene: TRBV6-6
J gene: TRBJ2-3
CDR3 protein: CASSSLGLAGTDTQYF

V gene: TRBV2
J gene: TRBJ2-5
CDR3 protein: CASTGSSGQETQYF

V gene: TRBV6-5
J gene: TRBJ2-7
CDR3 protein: CASSVGQGTSYEQYF

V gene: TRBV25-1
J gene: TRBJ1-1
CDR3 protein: CASSELGAANTEAFF

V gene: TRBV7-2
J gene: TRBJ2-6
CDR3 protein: CASTALFGQGATGANVLTF

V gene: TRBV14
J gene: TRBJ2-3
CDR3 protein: CASSSRTDESITDTQYF

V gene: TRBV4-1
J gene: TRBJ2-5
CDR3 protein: CASSQLRTGYQETQYF

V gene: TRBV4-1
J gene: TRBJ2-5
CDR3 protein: CASSQDLGLAGEETQYF

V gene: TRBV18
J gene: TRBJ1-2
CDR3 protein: CASSPEGTGGSGYTF

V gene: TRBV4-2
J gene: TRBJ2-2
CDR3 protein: CASSQLAGVPGELFF

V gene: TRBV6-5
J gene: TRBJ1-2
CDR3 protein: CASSPSSGGYTF

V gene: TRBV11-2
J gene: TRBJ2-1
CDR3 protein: CASSRLGAGGYNEQFF

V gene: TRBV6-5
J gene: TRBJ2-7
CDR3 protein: CASSKMAAGKQYF

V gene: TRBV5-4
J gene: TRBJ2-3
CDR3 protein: CASSGGLAGVTDTQYF

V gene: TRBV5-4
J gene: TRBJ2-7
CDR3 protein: CASSFGAGKSYEQYF

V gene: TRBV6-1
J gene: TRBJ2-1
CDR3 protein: CASSGTSGSFSEQFF

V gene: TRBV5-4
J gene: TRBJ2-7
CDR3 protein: CASSLVGSATTDF

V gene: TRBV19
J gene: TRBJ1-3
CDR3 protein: CASSLLRGSGNTIYF

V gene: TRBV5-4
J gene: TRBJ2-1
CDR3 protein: CASSTSGSSYNEQFF

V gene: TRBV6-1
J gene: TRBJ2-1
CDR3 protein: CATATGYGSYNEQFF

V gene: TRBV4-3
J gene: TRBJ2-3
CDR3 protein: CASSQDWGGSSTDTQYF

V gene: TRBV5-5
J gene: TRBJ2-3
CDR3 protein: CASSEGTTPGTDTQYF

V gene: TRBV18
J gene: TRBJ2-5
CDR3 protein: CASSPQIVAGGQEETQYF

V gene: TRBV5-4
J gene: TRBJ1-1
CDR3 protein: CASSRDRITEAFF

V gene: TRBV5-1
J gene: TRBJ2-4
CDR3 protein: CASSPPREENIQYF

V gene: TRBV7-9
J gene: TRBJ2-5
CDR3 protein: CASSLFRWGAQETQYF

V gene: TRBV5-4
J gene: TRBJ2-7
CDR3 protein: CASSLEGYMEQYF

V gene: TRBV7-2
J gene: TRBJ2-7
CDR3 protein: CASSLASYRTGIDEQYF

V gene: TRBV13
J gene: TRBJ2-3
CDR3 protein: CASSLSYGRAQSTDTQYF

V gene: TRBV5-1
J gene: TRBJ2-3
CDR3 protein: CASRRGSGVAADTQYF

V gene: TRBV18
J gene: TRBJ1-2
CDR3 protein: CASSPSTQGSYGYTF

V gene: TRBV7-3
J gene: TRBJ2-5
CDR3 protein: CASSSVVRGTQYF

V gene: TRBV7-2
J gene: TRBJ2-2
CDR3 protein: CASSLAGQGRTGELFF

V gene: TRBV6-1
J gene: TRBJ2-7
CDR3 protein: CASSSRTSNYEQYF

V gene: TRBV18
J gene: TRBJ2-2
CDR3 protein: CASSPPAGQKNTGELFF